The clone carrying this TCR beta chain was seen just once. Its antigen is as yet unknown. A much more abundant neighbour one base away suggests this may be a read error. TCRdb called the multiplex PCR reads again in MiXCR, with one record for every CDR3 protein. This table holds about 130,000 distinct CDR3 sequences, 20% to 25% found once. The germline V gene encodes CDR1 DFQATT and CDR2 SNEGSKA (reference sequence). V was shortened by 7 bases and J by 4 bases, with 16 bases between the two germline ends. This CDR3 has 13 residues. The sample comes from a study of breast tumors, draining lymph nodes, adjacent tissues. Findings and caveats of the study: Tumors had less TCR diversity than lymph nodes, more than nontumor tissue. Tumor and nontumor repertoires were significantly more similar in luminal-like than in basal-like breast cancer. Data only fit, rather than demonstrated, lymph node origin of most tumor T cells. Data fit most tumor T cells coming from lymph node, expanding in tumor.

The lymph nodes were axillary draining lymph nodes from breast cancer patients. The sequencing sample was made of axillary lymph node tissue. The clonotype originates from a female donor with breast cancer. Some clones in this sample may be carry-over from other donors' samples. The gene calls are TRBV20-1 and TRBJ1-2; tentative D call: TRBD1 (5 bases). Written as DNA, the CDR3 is TGCAGTGTGGGACGCCAGGGTGGCTATGGCTACACCTTC. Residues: CSVGRQGGYGYTF.